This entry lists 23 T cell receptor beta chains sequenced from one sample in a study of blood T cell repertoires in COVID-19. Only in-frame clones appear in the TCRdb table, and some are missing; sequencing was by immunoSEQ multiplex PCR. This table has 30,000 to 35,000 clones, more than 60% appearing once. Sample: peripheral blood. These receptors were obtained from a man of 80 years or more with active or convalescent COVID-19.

CDR3 coding DNA: TGTGCCAGCAGGAATAGCGGGAGCCCCGGGGAGCTGTTTTTT. Translated, it gives CASRNSGSPGELFF. V is TRBV2 and J is TRBJ2-2; 9 nucleotides agree with TRBD2. Per the germline V gene, CDR1 is SNHLY and CDR2 is FYNNEI. This CDR3 spans 14 amino acids. The trim removed 6 bases at V and 6 bases at J, leaving 5 bases unmatched.

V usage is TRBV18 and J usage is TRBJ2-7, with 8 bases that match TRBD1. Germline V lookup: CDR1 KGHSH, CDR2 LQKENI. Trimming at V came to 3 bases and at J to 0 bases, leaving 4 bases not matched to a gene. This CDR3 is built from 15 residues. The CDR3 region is CASSPGQGSSYEQYF. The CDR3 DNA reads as TGTGCCAGCTCACCTGGACAGGGATCCTCCTACGAGCAGTACTTC.

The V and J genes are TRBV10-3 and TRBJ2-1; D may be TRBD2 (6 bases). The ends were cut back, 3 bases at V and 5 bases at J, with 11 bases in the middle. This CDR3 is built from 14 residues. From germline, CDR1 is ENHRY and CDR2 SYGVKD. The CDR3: CAISDVRGHNEQFF. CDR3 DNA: TGTGCCATCAGTGATGTGCGGGGACACAATGAGCAGTTCTTC.

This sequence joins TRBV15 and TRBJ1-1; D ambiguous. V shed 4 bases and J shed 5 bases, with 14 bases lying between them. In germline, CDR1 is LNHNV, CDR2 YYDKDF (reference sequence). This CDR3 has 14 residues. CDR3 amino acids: CATSMDGRETEAFF. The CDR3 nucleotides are TGTGCCACCAGCATGGATGGGAGGGAGACTGAAGCTTTCTTT.

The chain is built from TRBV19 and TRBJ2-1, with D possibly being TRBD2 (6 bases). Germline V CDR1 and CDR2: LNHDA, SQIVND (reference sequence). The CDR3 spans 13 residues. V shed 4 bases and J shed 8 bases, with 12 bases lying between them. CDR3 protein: CASSSGKFDEQFF. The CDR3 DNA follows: TGTGCCAGTAGTAGCGGGAAGTTCGATGAGCAGTTCTTC.

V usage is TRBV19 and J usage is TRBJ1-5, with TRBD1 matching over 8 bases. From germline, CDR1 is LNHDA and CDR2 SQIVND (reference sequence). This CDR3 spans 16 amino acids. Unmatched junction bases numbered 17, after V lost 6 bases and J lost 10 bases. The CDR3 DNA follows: TGTGCCAGTAGACCTCCCGGGACAGGAATGTACGATCCCCAGCATTTT. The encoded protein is CASRPPGTGMYDPQHF.

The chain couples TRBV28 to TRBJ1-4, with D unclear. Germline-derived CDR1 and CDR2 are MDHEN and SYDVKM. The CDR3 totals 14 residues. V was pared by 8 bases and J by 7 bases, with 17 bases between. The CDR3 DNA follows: TGTGCCAGCGGCGGAAGCGGAACGAGTGAAAAACTGTTTTTT. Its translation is CASGGSGTSEKLFF. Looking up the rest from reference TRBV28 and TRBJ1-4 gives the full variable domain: DVKVTQSSRYLVKRTGEKVFLECVQDMDHENMFWYRQDPGLGLRLIYFSYDVKMKEKGDIPEGYSVSREKKERFSLILESASTNQTSMYLCASGGSGTSEKLFFGSGTQLSVL.

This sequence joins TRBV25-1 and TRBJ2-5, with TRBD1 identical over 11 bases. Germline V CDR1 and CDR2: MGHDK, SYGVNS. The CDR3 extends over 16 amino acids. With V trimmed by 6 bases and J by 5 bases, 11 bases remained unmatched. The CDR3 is CASRAAGTGGTETQYF. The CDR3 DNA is TGTGCCAGCAGGGCCGCCGGGACAGGGGGGACGGAGACCCAGTACTTC.

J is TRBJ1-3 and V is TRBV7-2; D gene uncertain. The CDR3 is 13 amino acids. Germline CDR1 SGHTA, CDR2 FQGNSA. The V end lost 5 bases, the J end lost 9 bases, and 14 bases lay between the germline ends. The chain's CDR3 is CASSPSSWSTIYF. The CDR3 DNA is TGTGCCAGCAGCCCGTCCTCCTGGAGCACCATATATTTT.

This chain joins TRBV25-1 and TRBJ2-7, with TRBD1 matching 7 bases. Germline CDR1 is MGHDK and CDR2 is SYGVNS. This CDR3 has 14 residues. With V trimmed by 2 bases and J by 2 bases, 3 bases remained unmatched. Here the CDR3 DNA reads TGTGCCAGCAGTGAACTTGACAGGGCCTACGAGCAGTACTTC. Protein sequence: CASSELDRAYEQYF.

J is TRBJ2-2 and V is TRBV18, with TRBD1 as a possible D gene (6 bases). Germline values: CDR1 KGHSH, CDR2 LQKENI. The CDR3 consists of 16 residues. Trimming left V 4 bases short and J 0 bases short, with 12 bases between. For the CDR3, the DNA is TGTGCCAGCTCACAACAGGACAGAGCGAACACCGGGGAGCTGTTTTTT. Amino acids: CASSQQDRANTGELFF. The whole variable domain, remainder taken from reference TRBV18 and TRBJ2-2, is NAGVMQNPRHLVRRRGQEARLRCSPMKGHSHVYWYRQLPEEGLKFMVYLQKENIIDESGMPKERFSAEFPKEGPSILRIQQVVRGDSAAYFCASSQQDRANTGELFFGEGSRLTVL.

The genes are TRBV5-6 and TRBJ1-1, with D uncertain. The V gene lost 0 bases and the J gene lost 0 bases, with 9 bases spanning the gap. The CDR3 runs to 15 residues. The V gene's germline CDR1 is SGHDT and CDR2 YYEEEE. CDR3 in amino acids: CASSLVGQMNTEAFF. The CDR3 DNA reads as TGTGCCAGCAGCTTGGTTGGGCAGATGAACACTGAAGCTTTCTTT.

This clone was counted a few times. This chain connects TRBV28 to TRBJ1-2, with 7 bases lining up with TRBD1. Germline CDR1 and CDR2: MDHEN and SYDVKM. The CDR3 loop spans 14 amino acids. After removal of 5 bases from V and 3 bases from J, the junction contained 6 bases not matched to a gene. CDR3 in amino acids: CASSRNTGDYGYTF. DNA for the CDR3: TGTGCCAGCAGTCGGAATACAGGGGACTATGGCTACACCTTC.

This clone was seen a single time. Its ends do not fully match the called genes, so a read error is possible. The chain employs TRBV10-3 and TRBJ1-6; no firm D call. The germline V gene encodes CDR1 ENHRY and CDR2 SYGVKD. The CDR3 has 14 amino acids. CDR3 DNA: TGTGCCATCAGTCTCCCGTCCTCTAATTCACCCCTCCACTTT. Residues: CAISLPSSNSPLHF.

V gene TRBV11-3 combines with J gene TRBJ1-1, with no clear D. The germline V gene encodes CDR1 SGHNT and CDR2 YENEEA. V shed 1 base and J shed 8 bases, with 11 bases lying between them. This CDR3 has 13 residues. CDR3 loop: CASSLGGLLEAFF. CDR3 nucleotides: TGTGCCAGCAGCTTAGGCGGTCTTCTCGAAGCTTTCTTT.

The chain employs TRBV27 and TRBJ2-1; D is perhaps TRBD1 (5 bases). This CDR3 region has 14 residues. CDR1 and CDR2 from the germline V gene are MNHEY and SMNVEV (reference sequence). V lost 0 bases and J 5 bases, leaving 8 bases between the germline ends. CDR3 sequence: CASSLSVGDNEQFF. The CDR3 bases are TGTGCCAGCAGTTTATCAGTAGGGGACAATGAGCAGTTCTTC.

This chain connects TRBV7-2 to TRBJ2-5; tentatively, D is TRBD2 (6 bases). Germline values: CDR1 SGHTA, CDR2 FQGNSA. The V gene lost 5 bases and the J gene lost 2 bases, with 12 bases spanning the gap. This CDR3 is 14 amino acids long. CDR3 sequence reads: CASSQSGGQETQYF. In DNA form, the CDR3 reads TGTGCCAGCAGCCAATCCGGAGGGCAAGAGACCCAGTACTTC.

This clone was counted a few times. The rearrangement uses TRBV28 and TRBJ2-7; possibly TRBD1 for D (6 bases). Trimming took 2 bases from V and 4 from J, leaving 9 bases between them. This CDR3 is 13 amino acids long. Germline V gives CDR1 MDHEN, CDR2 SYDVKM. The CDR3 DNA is TGTGCCAGCAGTTTAGGGGGCCCTTACGAGCAGTACTTC. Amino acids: CASSLGGPYEQYF.

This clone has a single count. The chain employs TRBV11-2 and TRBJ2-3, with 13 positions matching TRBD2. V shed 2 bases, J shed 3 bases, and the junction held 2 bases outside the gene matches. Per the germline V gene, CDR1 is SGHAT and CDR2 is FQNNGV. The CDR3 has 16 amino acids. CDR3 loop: CASSLRTSGSTDTQYF. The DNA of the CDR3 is TGTGCCAGCAGCTTACGGACTAGCGGGAGTACAGATACGCAGTATTTT. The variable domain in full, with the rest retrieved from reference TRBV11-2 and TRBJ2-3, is EAGVAQSPRYKIIEKRQSVAFWCNPISGHATLYWYQQILGQGPKLLIQFQNNGVVDDSQLPKDRFSAERLKGVDSTLKIQPAKLEDSAVYLCASSLRTSGSTDTQYFGPGTRLTVL.

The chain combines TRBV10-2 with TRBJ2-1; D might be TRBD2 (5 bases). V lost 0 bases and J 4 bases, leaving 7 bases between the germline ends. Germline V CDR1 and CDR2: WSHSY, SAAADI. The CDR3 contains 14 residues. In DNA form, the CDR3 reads TGCGCCAGCAGTGAGTCGAGAGGGTACAATGAGCAGTTCTTC. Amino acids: CASSESRGYNEQFF.

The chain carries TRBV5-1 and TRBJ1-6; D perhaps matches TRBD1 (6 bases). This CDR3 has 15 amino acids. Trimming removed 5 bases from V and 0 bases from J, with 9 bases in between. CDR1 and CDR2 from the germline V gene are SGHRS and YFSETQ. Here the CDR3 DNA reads TGCGCCAGCAGACCAGGGGACTCCTATAATTCACCCCTCCACTTT. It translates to CASRPGDSYNSPLHF.

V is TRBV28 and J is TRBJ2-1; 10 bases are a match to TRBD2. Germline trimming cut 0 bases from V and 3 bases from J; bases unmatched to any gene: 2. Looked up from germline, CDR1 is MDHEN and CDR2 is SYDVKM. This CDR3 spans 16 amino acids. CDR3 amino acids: CASSLWSGRVYNEQFF. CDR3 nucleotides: TGTGCCAGCAGTTTATGGAGCGGGAGGGTCTACAATGAGCAGTTCTTC.

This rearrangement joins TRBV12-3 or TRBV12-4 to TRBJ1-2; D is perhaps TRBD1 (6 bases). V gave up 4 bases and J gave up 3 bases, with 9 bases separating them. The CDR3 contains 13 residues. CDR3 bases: TGTGCCAGCAGTTCCAGGACAGACTATGGCTACACCTTC. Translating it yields CASSSRTDYGYTF.